Listed here are 20 T cell receptor beta chains from one sample, sequenced in a study of shared T cell receptors in the human thymus. Some clones are missing from TCRdb's copy, which holds only in-frame ones; the method was immunoSEQ multiplex PCR. The sample contains 600,000 to 900,000 clones, 70% to 90% of which appear only once. The sample was also linked to a second study, of human thymus T cells.

Sequencing was carried out using thymocytes. The receptors here all came from a girl under three years old with a congenital heart defect.

The chain recombines TRBV7-9 with TRBJ1-2; D not certain. V lost 0 bases to trimming and J lost 6 bases, with 11 bases between them. Germline V lookup: CDR1 SEHNR, CDR2 FQNEAQ (reference sequence). CDR3 length: 14 residues. CDR3 region: CASSLAPWENGYTF. In nucleotides, the CDR3 is TGTGCCAGCAGCTTAGCGCCTTGGGAGAATGGCTACACCTTC.

This clone was counted a few times. The chain uses TRBV5-8 and TRBJ1-4; TRBD1 is a possible D gene (5 bases). V dropped 3 bases and J dropped 8 bases, with 26 bases sitting between them. The germline V gene encodes CDR1 SGHTS and CDR2 YDEGEE. The CDR3 totals 18 residues. CDR3 coding DNA: TGTGCCAGCAGCTGCGGGGCCTGGGTGGGCCCTATGGAGGAAAAACTGTTTTTT. Translated: CASSCGAWVGPMEEKLFF.

Comments on this clone: Other DNA sequences of this sample code for an identical CDR3. This chain links TRBV15 with TRBJ1-1; D is undetermined. The V gene lost 6 bases and the J gene lost 5 bases, with 10 bases spanning the gap. The CDR3 has 12 amino acids. Germline values: CDR1 LNHNV, CDR2 YYDKDF (reference sequence). CDR3 coding DNA: TGTGCCACCAGGGGTAGCAATACTGAAGCTTTCTTT. It specifies CATRGSNTEAFF.

The chain has TRBV5-6 and TRBJ2-1; D perhaps matches TRBD1 (5 bases). In germline, CDR1 is SGHDT, CDR2 YYEEEE. V lost 2 bases to trimming and J lost 6 bases, with 12 bases between them. This CDR3 is 14 amino acids long. This CDR3 is CASSFRVFCNEQFF. In DNA form, the CDR3 reads TGTGCCAGCAGCTTCAGGGTGTTTTGCAATGAGCAGTTCTTC. The complete variable domain, with remaining parts taken from reference TRBV5-6 and TRBJ2-1, reads DAGVTQSPTHLIKTRGQQVTLRCSPKSGHDTVSWYQQALGQGPQFIFQYYEEEERQRGNFPDRFSGHQFPNYSSELNVNALLLGDSALYLCASSFRVFCNEQFFGPGTRLTVL.

This chain joins TRBV6-4 and TRBJ1-1; D is ambiguous. V dropped 2 bases and J dropped 2 bases, with 9 bases sitting between them. The CDR3 spans 14 residues. Germline-derived CDR1 and CDR2 are MRHNA and SNTAGT. The CDR3 is CASSDGPDNTEAFF. For the CDR3, the DNA is TGTGCCAGCAGTGACGGGCCAGATAACACTGAAGCTTTCTTT.

This rearrangement joins TRBV6-5 to TRBJ2-7; possibly TRBD2 for D (6 bases). Germline-derived CDR1 and CDR2 are MNHEY and SVGAGI. This CDR3 comprises 16 residues. Trimming pared 0 bases from V and 4 bases from J, leaving 16 bases between. CDR3 loop: CASSYSSLASLYEQYF. The DNA of the CDR3 is TGTGCCAGCAGTTACTCTTCCCTAGCGAGTCTTTACGAGCAGTACTTC.

The gene calls are TRBV25-1 and TRBJ2-7; D may be TRBD1 (5 bases). Looked up from germline, CDR1 is MGHDK and CDR2 is SYGVNS. The CDR3 loop spans 12 amino acids. Between the trimmed V and J ends, which lost 3 bases and 5 bases, there was a span of 8 bases. The CDR3 DNA sequence: TGTGCCAGCAGTGACAGGGCGAACGAGCAGTACTTC. It yields the protein CASSDRANEQYF.

The V and J genes are TRBV19 and TRBJ1-4, with TRBD1 as a possible D gene (5 bases). The germline gives CDR1 LNHDA, CDR2 SQIVND (reference sequence). The CDR3 loop spans 14 amino acids. The germline V and J ends were trimmed by 1 base and 8 bases, with 11 bases remaining between them. The CDR3 reads CASSIVPQVEKLFF. Here the CDR3 DNA reads TGTGCCAGTAGTATAGTCCCACAGGTGGAAAAACTGTTTTTT.

This clone came up a few times. The chain uses TRBV7-2 and TRBJ1-1; no firm D call. From germline, CDR1 is SGHTA and CDR2 FQGNSA. With 6 bases removed from V and 1 base from J, the gap between germline ends came to 12 bases. The CDR3 covers 14 residues. The CDR3 nucleotides read TGTGCCAGCAGATTACTTAGTAGGAACACTGAAGCTTTCTTT. As protein: CASRLLSRNTEAFF.

This rearrangement joins TRBV6-5 to TRBJ2-1, with 9 positions matching TRBD1. This CDR3 is built from 15 residues. The V gene end was trimmed by 6 bases and the J gene end by 6 bases; junction bases not matched to a gene: 9. The germline CDR1 and CDR2 sequences are MNHEY and SVGAGI. CDR3 sequence reads: CASRPDRGNPNEQFF. CDR3 coding DNA: TGTGCCAGCAGACCCGACAGGGGGAACCCCAATGAGCAGTTCTTC.

This rearrangement joins TRBV19 to TRBJ2-7; the match to TRBD1 covers 9 bases. Trimming cost V 5 bases and J 1 base; bases outside gene matches: 6. Germline values: CDR1 LNHDA, CDR2 SQIVND (reference sequence). This CDR3 spans 15 amino acids. CDR3 amino acids: CASSPWTGESYEQYF. CDR3 DNA: TGTGCCAGTAGTCCATGGACAGGGGAGTCCTACGAGCAGTACTTC.

This chain connects TRBV9 to TRBJ2-6; TRBD2 might be the D (6 bases). This CDR3 region has 19 residues. CDR1 is SGDLS, CDR2 YYNGEE, per germline. V gave up 4 bases and J gave up 2 bases, with 22 bases separating them. CDR3 amino acids: CASSTRGRGGLPGANVLTF. Here the CDR3 DNA reads TGTGCCAGCAGCACACGGGGTCGGGGAGGCCTTCCTGGGGCCAACGTCCTGACTTTC.

V is TRBV2 and J is TRBJ2-1; possible D gene TRBD2, 5 bases. V lost 9 bases and J lost 4, with 19 bases in between. This CDR3 spans 15 amino acids. Germline assignment: CDR1 SNHLY and CDR2 FYNNEI. CDR3 loop: CARQRPGRDYNEQFF. CDR3 bases: TGTGCCAGACAGCGACCGGGAAGGGATTACAATGAGCAGTTCTTC.

V and J are TRBV5-5 and TRBJ2-7, with 10 bases lining up with TRBD2. Trimming cost V 7 bases and J 5 bases; bases outside gene matches: 9. The CDR3 runs to 14 residues. Germline V lookup: CDR1 SGHKS, CDR2 YYEKEE (reference sequence). CDR3 nucleotides: TGTGCCAGCGGAATTAGCGGGGGGCCCGACGAGCAGTACTTC. This codes for CASGISGGPDEQYF.

The genes are TRBV15 and TRBJ1-1, with D maybe TRBD1 (5 bases). Germline-derived CDR1 and CDR2 are LNHNV and YYDKDF (reference sequence). Trimming removed 6 bases from V and 2 bases from J, with 10 bases in between. The CDR3 extends over 13 amino acids. This CDR3 reads CATRGLGNTEAFF. In nucleotides, the CDR3 is TGTGCCACCAGGGGGCTCGGAAACACTGAAGCTTTCTTT.

The chain links TRBV5-1 to TRBJ1-6; 9 positions agree with TRBD1. CDR3 length: 18 residues. Germline trimming cut 3 bases from V and 1 base from J; bases unmatched to any gene: 8. Germline V lookup: CDR1 SGHRS, CDR2 YFSETQ. DNA for the CDR3: TGCGCCAGCAGCTCGGGGGGACAGGGAGTTTCCTATAATTCACCCCTCCACTTT. Encoded protein: CASSSGGQGVSYNSPLHF.

J is TRBJ1-1 and V is TRBV27; no reliable D call. CDR1 is MNHEY, CDR2 SMNVEV, per germline (reference sequence). There are 19 residues in the CDR3. V dropped 3 bases and J dropped 3 bases, with 26 bases sitting between them. DNA for the CDR3: TGTGCCAGCAGTTTTATCTCTCCGCGGCAGATATTATTACACACTGAAGCTTTCTTT. Encoded protein: CASSFISPRQILLHTEAFF.

The chain links TRBV7-6 to TRBJ1-1; D gene ambiguous. Germline lookup yields CDR1 SGHVS and CDR2 FNYEAQ. Between the trimmed V and J ends, which lost 3 bases and 7 bases, there was a span of 9 bases. The CDR3 is made up of 12 amino acids. CDR3 DNA: TGTGCCAGCAGCTTGGTAACGGGTGAAGCTTTCTTT. Protein product: CASSLVTGEAFF.

The rearrangement links TRBV9 to TRBJ2-1, with no clear D. The germline gives CDR1 SGDLS, CDR2 YYNGEE. The V gene lost 2 bases and the J gene lost 6 bases, with 12 bases spanning the gap. The CDR3 totals 14 residues. The CDR3 nucleotides read TGTGCCAGCAGCGTCGAGGCTACCTTCAATGAGCAGTTCTTC. It specifies CASSVEATFNEQFF.

The count of this clone is one. The chain carries TRBV5-6 and TRBJ1-5, with 7 bases that match TRBD1. V gave up 1 base and J gave up 4 bases; unmatched junction bases: 8. This CDR3 region has 16 residues. Germline V CDR1 and CDR2: SGHDT, YYEEEE. This chain's CDR3 is CASSLRGQLENQPQHF. CDR3 DNA: TGTGCCAGCAGCTTGAGGGGACAGTTAGAGAATCAGCCCCAGCATTTT.